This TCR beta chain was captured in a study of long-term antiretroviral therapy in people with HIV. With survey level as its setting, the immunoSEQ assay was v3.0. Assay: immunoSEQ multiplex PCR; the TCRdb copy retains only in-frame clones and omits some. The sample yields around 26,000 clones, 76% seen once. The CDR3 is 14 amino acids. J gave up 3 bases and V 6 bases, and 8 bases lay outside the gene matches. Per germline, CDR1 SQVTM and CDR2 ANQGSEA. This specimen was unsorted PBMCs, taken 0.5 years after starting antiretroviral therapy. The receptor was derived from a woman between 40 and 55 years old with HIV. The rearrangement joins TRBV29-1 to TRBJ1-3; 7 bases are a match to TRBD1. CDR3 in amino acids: CSVQGTDVGNTIYF. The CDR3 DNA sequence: TGCAGCGTCCAAGGGACAGACGTTGGAAACACCATATATTTT.